This section outlines one T cell receptor (beta chain) sequence together with its context. Its antigen remains unidentified. This specimen belongs to a study of T cell responses to AZD1222 COVID-19 vaccine. Points from the study as a whole: Donors were chiefly white British, with a greater number of females, and clonal diversity was perhaps underestimated. CD4 TCRs associated with vaccination spanned spike, dominating at 160-218 and 743-854.

The CDR3 totals 12 residues. Germline V lookup: CDR1 SEHNR, CDR2 FQNEAQ (reference sequence). Trimming took 5 bases from V and 7 from J, leaving 11 bases between them. Some clones are missing from TCRdb's copy, which holds only in-frame ones; the method was immunoSEQ multiplex PCR. The sample consists of 150,000 to 200,000 clones, over 80% of them appearing once. The chain is built from TRBV7-9 and TRBJ1-2; D ambiguous. This sequence was found in an adult who received the MenACWY meningococcal vaccine as a control. Sequenced here: peripheral blood, sampled 28 days after the second dose of the MenACWY control vaccine. This chain's CDR3 is CASSTLFSGYTF. The DNA of the CDR3 is TGTGCCAGCAGCACCCTTTTTTCTGGCTACACCTTC.